Listed here is a single T cell receptor beta chain. Its target is not known. These data come from a study of multiple sclerosis patients with progressive multifocal leukoencephalopathy. Study-level points and caveats: Preferential TRBV-TRBJ pairings or common gene usage were not detected at PML.

Germline V gene sequence: CDR1 LGHNT, CDR2 FRNRAP. Trimming removed 5 bases from V and 0 bases from J, with 11 bases in between. This CDR3 comprises 15 residues. The repertoire was sequenced with immunoSEQ multiplex PCR; TCRdb's copy has only in-frame clones and lacks some. The table lists 25,000 or so clones, 85% to 95% of them singletons, with about 2% in the top ten. Time point indicated: 12 to 13 months of natalizumab therapy. Every listed patient previously received interferon beta; all PML patients were women. Sample: PBMCs, taken from a patient treated with natalizumab. This TCR came from a man aged 30 to 45 with multiple sclerosis. This rearrangement joins TRBV12-5 to TRBJ2-1; D call uncertain. CDR3 amino acids: CASGVTRSSYNEQFF. The CDR3 DNA is TGTGCTAGTGGTGTGACCCGGAGCTCCTACAATGAGCAGTTCTTC.